The 16 T cell receptor beta chains given below trace back to one sample, sequenced in a study of HIV-infected patients and healthy controls. TCRdb re-called the 5' RACE reads with MiXCR, one entry per CDR3 protein. Of around 67,000 distinct CDR3 sequences in the sample, 15% to 20% were seen once. The specimen sequenced was CD4+ T cells from blood. All receptors derive from a human donor in good health.

This clonotype came up a few times. A read error may be the cause here, since a much bigger clone is one base away. This chain links TRBV12-3 or TRBV12-4 with TRBJ2-1; 11 bases fit TRBD2. The CDR3 length is 17 residues. V was pared by 5 bases and J by 0 bases, with 6 bases of the junction left unmatched. CDR3 in amino acids: CASSPASGRSSYNEQFF. The CDR3 DNA reads as TGTGCCAGCAGTCCCGCTAGCGGGAGGTCCTCCTACAATGAGCAGTTCTTC.

This clonotype was observed many times. The chain has TRBV20-1 and TRBJ1-2; no firm D call. The ends were cut back, 0 bases at V and 2 bases at J, with 13 bases in the middle. Germline CDR1 DFQATT, CDR2 SNEGSKA (reference sequence). There are 15 residues in the CDR3. CDR3 sequence reads: CSAREGASKNYGYTF. In DNA form, the CDR3 reads TGCAGTGCTAGAGAAGGTGCGAGCAAGAACTATGGCTACACCTTC.

This clonotype has just a few counts. The chain employs TRBV7-2 and TRBJ2-3; D is uncertain. The CDR3 consists of 13 residues. The germline V and J ends were trimmed by 5 bases and 5 bases, with 11 bases remaining between them. Germline V gene sequence: CDR1 SGHTA, CDR2 FQGNSA. The CDR3 DNA is TGTGCCAGCAGCCTGGTCGGGCGAGATACGCAGTATTTT. Translating gives CASSLVGRDTQYF.

This clonotype showed up many times. Its ends do not fully match the called genes, so a read error is possible. The chain combines TRBV20-1 with TRBJ2-4, with D perhaps TRBD1 (6 bases). The germline gives CDR1 DFQATT, CDR2 SNEGSKA (reference sequence). The CDR3 runs to 13 residues. This chain's CDR3 is CSAAPTGFKFLNF. The CDR3 DNA reads as TGCAGTGCTGCGCCAACAGGGTTCAAGTTTCTGAACTTC.

The chain uses TRBV12-3 or TRBV12-4 and TRBJ2-7; 8 bases match TRBD2. The CDR3 spans 17 residues. The J segment lost 3 bases and the V segment lost 1 base, leaving 11 bases of the junction unmatched. The CDR3 coding sequence is TGTGCCAGCAGTTTAGAGCCCCCCGGGGGGGCCCACTACGAGCAGTACTTC. Translation: CASSLEPPGGAHYEQYF.

There are a few counts of this clonotype. This chain connects TRBV29-1 to TRBJ2-3; no firm D call. There are 14 residues in the CDR3. Germline assignment: CDR1 SQVTM and CDR2 ANQGSEA. V was shortened by 4 bases and J by 4 bases, with 15 bases between the two germline ends. The CDR3 sequence is CSVGKGFFADTQYF. The CDR3 DNA reads TGCAGCGTTGGAAAAGGGTTTTTCGCAGATACGCAGTATTTT.

The sample holds many counts of this clonotype. The chain links TRBV20-1 to TRBJ2-5; 7 bases map to TRBD2. The CDR3 consists of 13 residues. V shed 6 bases, J shed 4 bases, and the junction held 8 bases outside the gene matches. CDR1 is DFQATT and CDR2 is SNEGSKA in the germline V gene (reference sequence). CDR3 sequence: CSAPPSGRETQYF. CDR3 sequence (DNA): TGCAGTGCCCCCCCTAGCGGCAGAGAGACCCAGTACTTC.

This clonotype has just a few counts. V is TRBV4-1 and J is TRBJ2-3; TRBD1 might be the D (6 bases). The CDR3 totals 16 residues. V was pared by 2 bases and J by 0 bases, with 12 bases between. Germline CDR1 MGHRA, CDR2 YSYEKL. The CDR3 region is CASSQTGTSSTDTQYF. The DNA for the CDR3 is TGCGCCAGCAGCCAAACCGGGACATCAAGCACAGATACGCAGTATTTT.

This clonotype was observed many times. The chain uses TRBV20-1 and TRBJ2-5, with D perhaps TRBD1 (5 bases). This CDR3 is built from 12 residues. Per germline, CDR1 DFQATT and CDR2 SNEGSKA (reference sequence). V was shortened by 8 bases and J by 2 bases, with 12 bases between the two germline ends. The CDR3 DNA reads TGCAGTACAGGCCCCCTACAAGAGACCCAGTACTTC. Translated, it gives CSTGPLQETQYF.

This clonotype came up a few times. V gene TRBV29-1 combines with J gene TRBJ2-7; no definite D call. V lost 6 bases to trimming and J lost 3 bases, with 6 bases between them. This CDR3 is built from 10 residues. Germline CDR1 is SQVTM and CDR2 is ANQGSEA. The CDR3 protein is CSVLGYEQYF. The CDR3 DNA follows: TGCAGCGTGCTGGGCTACGAGCAGTACTTC.

This chain uses TRBV25-1 with TRBJ1-1, with TRBD1 matching 7 bases. CDR1 is MGHDK, CDR2 SYGVNS, per germline. V dropped 1 base and J dropped 3; count of bases not matched to a gene: 2. The CDR3 is made up of 14 amino acids. CDR3 coding DNA: TGTGCCAGCAGTGAATTGAGGGGGCACACTGAAGCTTTCTTT. Translation gives CASSELRGHTEAFF.

This clonotype appeared a few times. The genes are TRBV9 and TRBJ1-3; D is unclear. This CDR3 region has 17 residues. Trimming removed 0 bases at V and 0 bases at J, with 13 bases between. Germline V lookup: CDR1 SGDLS, CDR2 YYNGEE. Written as DNA, the CDR3 is TGTGCCAGCAGCGTAGTGAGTTCCGCGAGCTCTGGAAACACCATATATTTT. This sequence encodes CASSVVSSASSGNTIYF.

This clonotype was counted at least ten times. V and J are TRBV2 and TRBJ2-3, with a tentative D call TRBD1 (5 bases). The V and J ends lost 6 bases and 4 bases respectively, with 14 bases between them. CDR3 length: 14 amino acids. The germline gives CDR1 SNHLY, CDR2 FYNNEI. This CDR3 is CASRPGFVSDTQYF. The CDR3 DNA follows: TGTGCCAGCAGGCCAGGGTTTGTTTCAGATACGCAGTATTTT.

The CDR3 protein is CASSQTGLSYEQYF. The CDR3, as DNA: TGTGCCAGCAGCCAGACGGGACTCAGCTACGAGCAGTACTTC. The genes are TRBV3-1 and TRBJ2-7; a possible D gene is TRBD2 (6 bases). The CDR3 extends over 14 amino acids. The V end was cut by 3 bases, the J end by 3 bases, with 12 bases between. Looked up from germline, CDR1 is LGHDT and CDR2 is YNNKEL (reference sequence).

There are many counts of this clonotype. The rearrangement links TRBV20-1 to TRBJ1-4; no clear D. V lost 2 bases and J lost 2, with 15 bases in between. Germline V gene lookup returns CDR1 DFQATT and CDR2 SNEGSKA (reference sequence). This CDR3 is built from 16 residues. The CDR3 DNA is TGCAGTGCTAGAAGCCCCGGTCGGGGTACTAATGAAAAACTGTTTTTT. Translated, it gives CSARSPGRGTNEKLFF.

This clonotype was seen more than once but under ten times. The CDR3 protein is CASRNRGVSTDTQYF. CDR3 coding DNA: TGTGCCAGTAGAAACAGGGGGGTCAGCACAGATACGCAGTATTTT. The chain couples TRBV19 to TRBJ2-3, with 8 bases that match TRBD1. The CDR3 sequence is 15 residues long. Germline trimming cut 6 bases from V and 0 bases from J; bases unmatched to any gene: 5. CDR1 and CDR2 from the germline V gene are LNHDA and SQIVND (reference sequence).